These 27 T cell receptor beta chains were sequenced from one sample in a study of shared clonotypes between healthy human individuals. Some clones are missing from TCRdb's copy, which holds only in-frame ones; the method was immunoSEQ multiplex PCR. The sample lists 750,000 to 1,000,000 clones; 90% to 95% were seen once. Only CD45RO-negative cells positively selected for CCR7 counted as naive CD8 cells, so terminally differentiated effector memory CD45RA+ cells were excluded. Sequencing was performed on naive CD8+ T cells sorted from blood. Receptors were obtained from a man younger than 40 in good health.

The chain employs TRBV2 and TRBJ2-3; TRBD2 might be the D (6 bases). The CDR3 loop spans 16 amino acids. The V and J ends lost 10 bases and 4 bases respectively, with 24 bases between them. CDR1 and CDR2 (germline): SNHLY, FYNNEI. The CDR3 nucleotides are TGTGCCACCACCTTTAGGGGCGGAGGGGCCTCAGATACGCAGTATTTT. As protein: CATTFRGGGASDTQYF.

J is TRBJ2-5 and V is TRBV7-9; possibly TRBD2 for D (5 bases). The CDR3 runs 15 residues. The V end lost 5 bases, the J end lost 4 bases, and 17 bases lay between the germline ends. Germline-derived CDR1 and CDR2 are SEHNR and FQNEAQ (reference sequence). In DNA form, the CDR3 reads TGTGCCAGCAGCGCCACACTAGAACTGGGAGAGACCCAGTACTTC. Amino acid sequence: CASSATLELGETQYF.

V and J are TRBV4-1 and TRBJ1-3, with D tentatively TRBD1 (6 bases). V lost 5 bases, J lost 14 bases, and 16 bases lay in between. The V gene's germline CDR1 is MGHRA and CDR2 YSYEKL. The CDR3 consists of 12 residues. The CDR3 sequence: CASSGIQGNVYF. In nucleotides, the CDR3 is TGCGCCAGCAGCGGGATTCAGGGGAACGTATATTTT.

The chain carries TRBV29-1 and TRBJ1-1; D unresolved. Germline V CDR1 and CDR2: SQVTM, ANQGSEA. CDR3 size: 14 residues. V was clipped by 4 bases and J by 6 bases, with 18 bases between them. The DNA for the CDR3 is TGCAGCGTTGGGGTGCCCCTCCTCCGCGCTGAAGCTTTCTTT. As protein: CSVGVPLLRAEAFF. Combining the CDR3 with reference TRBV29-1 and TRBJ1-1 gives the whole variable domain SAVISQKPSRDICQRGTSLTIQCQVDSQVTMMFWYRQQPGQSLTLIATANQGSEATYESGFVIDKFPISRPNLTFSTLTVSNMSPEDSSIYLCSVGVPLLRAEAFFGQGTRLTVV.

CDR3 DNA: TGCGCCAGCAGCTTGGGGGGACTAGCGGGAGTCCGGAATGAGCAGTTCTTC. Encoded protein: CASSLGGLAGVRNEQFF. The chain carries TRBV5-1 and TRBJ2-1; 14 bases are a match to TRBD2. The J segment lost 7 bases and the V segment lost 0 bases, leaving 6 bases of the junction unmatched. Germline CDR1 SGHRS, CDR2 YFSETQ. This CDR3 has 17 residues.

The chain carries TRBV6-9 and TRBJ2-7; a possible D gene is TRBD1 (6 bases). V lost 6 bases to trimming and J lost 2 bases, with 17 bases between them. This CDR3 comprises 15 residues. CDR1 MNHGY and CDR2 SVAAGI come from the germline V gene. The CDR3 loop is CASRARRTDTYEQYF. The CDR3 bases are TGTGCCAGCAGGGCCCGGAGGACAGACACCTACGAGCAGTACTTC.

This chain connects TRBV14 to TRBJ2-7; 11 nucleotides match TRBD1. J was trimmed by 5 bases and V by 4 bases; bases with no gene match: 7. CDR1 is SGHDN and CDR2 is FVKESK in the germline V gene. The CDR3 has 15 amino acids. CDR3 sequence: CASSPWDRGSHEQYF. DNA of the CDR3: TGTGCCAGCAGCCCTTGGGACAGGGGGTCCCACGAGCAGTACTTC.

The chain is built from TRBV6-4 and TRBJ2-1; TRBD1 matches 7 bases. Trimming removed 3 bases from V and 7 bases from J; junction bases left unmatched: 6. Germline V gives CDR1 MRHNA, CDR2 SNTAGT. The CDR3 has 14 amino acids. The CDR3 is CASSDIGGQNEQFF. Written as DNA, the CDR3 is TGTGCCAGCAGTGATATAGGGGGCCAGAATGAGCAGTTCTTC.

V and J are TRBV7-9 and TRBJ2-5; maybe TRBD2 (5 bases). V was trimmed by 10 bases and J by 3 bases, leaving 27 bases between them. This CDR3 comprises 17 residues. The germline V gene has CDR1 SEHNR and CDR2 FQNEAQ (reference sequence). The CDR3 protein is CATTIRPGNTEKETQYF. CDR3 bases: TGTGCCACCACTATCCGACCCGGGAATACAGAAAAAGAGACCCAGTACTTC. The variable domain in full, completed from reference TRBV7-9 and TRBJ2-5, reads DTGVSQNPRHKITKRGQNVTFRCDPISEHNRLYWYRQTLGQGPEFLTYFQNEAQLEKSRLLSDRFSAERPKGSFSTLEIQRTEQGDSAMYLCATTIRPGNTEKETQYFGPGTRLLVL.

The J gene is TRBJ2-7, the V gene TRBV5-1; D remains ambiguous. V was pared by 2 bases and J by 7 bases, with 22 bases between. This CDR3 region has 16 residues. The germline V gene encodes CDR1 SGHRS and CDR2 YFSETQ. CDR3 sequence (DNA): TGCGCCAGCAGCTTCCTTACTGGACCCCCGTCTGAAGAGCAGTACTTC. It is translated as CASSFLTGPPSEEQYF.

This chain joins TRBV15 and TRBJ2-5, with D possibly being TRBD1 or TRBD2 (5 bases each). This CDR3 is built from 15 residues. Trimming left V 5 bases short and J 5 bases short, with 18 bases between. Per germline, CDR1 LNHNV and CDR2 YYDKDF (reference sequence). The CDR3 DNA reads as TGTGCCACCAGCGCCGCAGAGGGACGGTGGGAGACCCAGTACTTC. The encoded protein is CATSAAEGRWETQYF.

This clone appeared a single time. The chain recombines TRBV27 with TRBJ2-1; 9 bases map to TRBD2. V lost 2 bases, J lost 1 base, and 6 bases stayed unmatched. This CDR3 spans 17 amino acids. Germline CDR1 and CDR2: MNHEY and SMNVEV (reference sequence). The CDR3 DNA sequence: TGTGCCAGCAGTTTAGGCAGCGGGAGGTATTCCTACAATGAGCAGTTCTTC. This encodes CASSLGSGRYSYNEQFF.

This rearrangement joins TRBV27 to TRBJ2-3; 9 nucleotides align to TRBD1. The germline CDR1 and CDR2 sequences are MNHEY and SMNVEV (reference sequence). Germline trimming cut 5 bases from V and 0 bases from J; bases unmatched to any gene: 9. This CDR3 is built from 17 residues. The DNA for the CDR3 is TGTGCCAGCAGTGTACCACAGGGGGCAGTAAGCACAGATACGCAGTATTTT. Amino acid sequence: CASSVPQGAVSTDTQYF.

The chain is built from TRBV19 and TRBJ2-3; TRBD2 matches 7 bases. Trimming took 7 bases from V and 5 from J; bases not matched to a gene: 15. The CDR3 loop spans 16 amino acids. Germline CDR1 is LNHDA and CDR2 is SQIVND (reference sequence). This CDR3 reads CASTPHAGVEQDTQYF. The CDR3 nucleotides read TGTGCCAGTACCCCCCACGCGGGAGTAGAGCAAGATACGCAGTATTTT. Full variable domain (outside the CDR3, taken from reference TRBV19 and TRBJ2-3): DGGITQSPKYLFRKEGQNVTLSCEQNLNHDAMYWYRQDPGQGLRLIYYSQIVNDFQKGDIAEGYSVSREKKESFPLTVTSAQKNPTAFYLCASTPHAGVEQDTQYFGPGTRLTVL.

The rearrangement joins TRBV5-4 to TRBJ1-4, with D unresolved. This CDR3 contains 14 residues. V was cut by 0 bases and J by 5 bases, with 8 bases left in between. CDR1 and CDR2 from the germline V gene are SGHNT and YYREEE (reference sequence). For the CDR3, the DNA is TGTGCCAGCAGCTTGGGAAACTCCAATGAAAAACTGTTTTTT. This encodes CASSLGNSNEKLFF.

This clone was recorded once. The chain recombines TRBV15 with TRBJ2-3; TRBD2 matches 14 bases. Trimming cost V 3 bases and J 7 bases; bases outside gene matches: 12. Germline V lookup: CDR1 LNHNV, CDR2 YYDKDF (reference sequence). The CDR3 is 18 amino acids. CDR3 in amino acids: CATSSRMGLAGVSNTQYF. The CDR3 bases are TGTGCCACCAGCAGCAGGATGGGACTAGCGGGAGTATCGAATACGCAGTATTTT.

The chain combines TRBV11-2 with TRBJ1-4, with TRBD1 identical over 8 bases. Looked up from germline, CDR1 is SGHAT and CDR2 is FQNNGV. J lost 8 bases, V lost 4 bases, and 9 bases had no gene match. This CDR3 comprises 15 residues. CDR3 in amino acids: CASSSRQGAWEKLFF. The CDR3 region has the DNA TGTGCCAGCAGCTCACGCCAGGGGGCTTGGGAAAAACTGTTTTTT.

The chain carries TRBV14 and TRBJ2-5, with D unresolved. Trimming removed 1 base from V and 6 bases from J, with 3 bases in between. There are 11 residues in the CDR3. Germline V lookup: CDR1 SGHDN, CDR2 FVKESK. The CDR3 is CASSQAKTQYF. The CDR3 coding sequence is TGTGCCAGCAGCCAAGCCAAGACCCAGTACTTC. Drawing the rest from reference TRBV14 and TRBJ2-5, the complete variable domain is EAGVTQFPSHSVIEKGQTVTLRCDPISGHDNLYWYRRVMGKEIKFLLHFVKESKQDESGMPNNRFLAERTGGTYSTLKVQPAELEDSGVYFCASSQAKTQYFGPGTRLLVL.

This chain uses TRBV6-5 with TRBJ2-7; 7 bases agree with TRBD2. This CDR3 has 15 amino acids. With 2 bases clipped from V and 6 bases from J, the junction kept 10 bases outside the gene matches. Germline V lookup: CDR1 MNHEY, CDR2 SVGAGI. Here the CDR3 DNA reads TGTGCCAGCAGTTACGCCCGGGAGGTCCCCCGCGAGCAGTACTTC. As protein: CASSYAREVPREQYF.

The chain combines TRBV7-9 with TRBJ2-3; maybe TRBD2 (6 bases). Deletions cut 3 bases from V and 4 bases from J, with 11 bases between. The CDR3 is 14 residues long. CDR1 is SEHNR and CDR2 is FQNEAQ in the germline V gene (reference sequence). The CDR3 region is CASSLGTVPDTQYF. The DNA of the CDR3 is TGTGCCAGCAGCTTGGGGACTGTCCCAGATACGCAGTATTTT.

Worth noting for this clone: Additional DNA sequences in this sample encode the identical CDR3. The V gene is TRBV7-9, the J gene TRBJ2-7, with D unclear. This CDR3 region has 13 residues. Deletions cut 0 bases from V and 3 bases from J, with 6 bases between. Germline values: CDR1 SEHNR, CDR2 FQNEAQ (reference sequence). CDR3 DNA: TGTGCCAGCAGCTTAGCTGGGAACTACGAGCAGTACTTC. It yields the protein CASSLAGNYEQYF.

This chain connects TRBV10-3 to TRBJ1-1, with D unresolved. Germline V lookup: CDR1 ENHRY, CDR2 SYGVKD. V lost 5 bases, J lost 0 bases, and 13 bases lay in between. The CDR3 has 15 amino acids. This CDR3 reads CAISQSQGLNTEAFF. Written as DNA, the CDR3 is TGTGCCATCAGTCAAAGTCAAGGACTGAACACTGAAGCTTTCTTT.

V and J are TRBV27 and TRBJ1-2, with D uncertain. Germline V gives CDR1 MNHEY, CDR2 SMNVEV (reference sequence). V lost 2 bases, J lost 5 bases, and 6 bases lay in between. The CDR3 is 12 residues long. CDR3 amino acids: CASSLRGYGYTF. In DNA form, the CDR3 reads TGTGCCAGCAGTTTACGGGGATATGGCTACACCTTC.

The gene calls are TRBV27 and TRBJ2-7, with TRBD2 matching 7 bases. This CDR3 spans 14 amino acids. Germline CDR1 MNHEY, CDR2 SMNVEV (reference sequence). The J segment lost 3 bases and the V segment lost 8 bases, leaving 10 bases of the junction unmatched. The CDR3: CASGSGTGGYEQYF. Here the CDR3 DNA reads TGTGCCAGCGGTTCCGGGACGGGAGGCTACGAGCAGTACTTC.

V usage is TRBV7-3 and J usage is TRBJ2-1; unclear D gene. Trimming cost V 5 bases and J 0 bases, with 17 bases left between them. The CDR3 has 17 amino acids. Germline CDR1 reads SGHTA; CDR2 reads FQGTGA. The CDR3 loop reads CASSQTGSVISYNEQFF. The CDR3 bases are TGTGCCAGCAGCCAAACGGGCTCCGTAATCTCCTACAATGAGCAGTTCTTC.

This clone appeared a few times. CDR3 bases: TGTGCCAGCAGTCTTTTTACGGGGCAGCCCCAGCATTTT. Translating gives CASSLFTGQPQHF. The chain uses TRBV27 and TRBJ1-5; unclear D gene. Trimming took 5 bases from V and 7 from J, leaving 12 bases between them. Per germline, CDR1 MNHEY and CDR2 SMNVEV (reference sequence). The CDR3 loop spans 13 amino acids.

This chain links TRBV27 with TRBJ2-3; 12 bases align to TRBD2. The CDR3 has 14 residues. The germline V gene has CDR1 MNHEY and CDR2 SMNVEV (reference sequence). Trimming removed 6 bases from V and 5 bases from J; junction bases left unmatched: 3. This chain's CDR3 is CASRLAGGVDTQYF. CDR3 in DNA: TGTGCCAGCAGACTAGCGGGAGGTGTAGATACGCAGTATTTT.